The source of this T cell receptor (beta chain) is a study of T cells in Graves' hyperthyroidism and ophthalmopathy. Germline CDR1 and CDR2: MNHEY and SMNVEV (reference sequence). This CDR3 contains 17 residues. The ends were cut back, 6 bases at V and 4 bases at J, with 24 bases in the middle. A few counts support this clonotype. Amplification of TCR beta CDR3 regions was performed using RNA transcripts as template. Carried out on the TCR CDR3, a first-round RT-PCR used the HTBI primer set. MiXCR, applied by TCRdb to the multiplex PCR reads, yields one record per CDR3 protein. Of around 520,000 distinct CDR3 sequences in the sample, around 14% are singletons; the top ten hold 15% to 20%.

The sequence was collected from a woman aged 18-29 years with Graves' hyperthyroidism. Input material: blood. This rearrangement joins TRBV27 to TRBJ1-2, with D unclear. The CDR3 bases are TGTGCCAGCAGCCCTAATCCCGACGCGCCGGCAAGCTATGGCTACACCTTC. Amino acids: CASSPNPDAPASYGYTF.